This record concerns one TCR beta chain sequence. Its antigen is still unknown. 60 Vbeta and 13 Jbeta primers were used in PCR. Profiling relied on immunoSEQ multiplex PCR, and the TCRdb table lists in-frame clones only, not all of them. Of just under 70,000 clones in the sample, about 81% are singletons; the top ten hold 6.5%. Germline V lookup: CDR1 SGHTA, CDR2 FQGNSA. This CDR3 has 15 residues. The data were taken from a study of cytomegalovirus exposure and HLA in healthy donors. Overall study results and limits: Presence/absence comparisons presumed near-even sequencing depth among donors. Later analysis placed DRB1 highest and HLA-C lowest in TCR association rates, which differed by HLA locus.

Source material: PBMCs. The TCR sequence derives from a human donor in good health. The rearrangement links TRBV7-2 to TRBJ2-5; D may be TRBD2 (7 bases). The J call may be wrong; the DNA end is better matched by TRBJ2-7. The CDR3 sequence is CASSLVAGADYEQYF. The CDR3 region has the DNA TGTGCCAGCAGCTTAGTTGCGGGGGCCGACTACGAGCAGTACTTC.